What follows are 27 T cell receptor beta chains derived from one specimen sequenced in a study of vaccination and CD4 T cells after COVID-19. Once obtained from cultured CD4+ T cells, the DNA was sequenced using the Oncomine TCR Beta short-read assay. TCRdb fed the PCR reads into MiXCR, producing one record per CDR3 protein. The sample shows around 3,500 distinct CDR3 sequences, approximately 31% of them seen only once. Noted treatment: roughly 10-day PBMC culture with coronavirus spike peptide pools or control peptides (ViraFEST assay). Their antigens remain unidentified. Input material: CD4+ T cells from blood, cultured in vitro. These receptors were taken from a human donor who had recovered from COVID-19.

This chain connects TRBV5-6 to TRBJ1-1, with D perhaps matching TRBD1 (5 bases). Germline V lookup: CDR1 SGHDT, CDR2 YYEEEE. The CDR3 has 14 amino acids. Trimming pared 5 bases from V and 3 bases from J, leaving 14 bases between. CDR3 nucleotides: TGTGCCAGCAGACCCATTGGGGGTGACACTGAAGCTTTCTTT. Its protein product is CASRPIGGDTEAFF. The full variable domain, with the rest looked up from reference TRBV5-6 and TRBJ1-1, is DAGVTQSPTHLIKTRGQQVTLRCSPKSGHDTVSWYQQALGQGPQFIFQYYEEEERQRGNFPDRFSGHQFPNYSSELNVNALLLGDSALYLCASRPIGGDTEAFFGQGTRLTVV.

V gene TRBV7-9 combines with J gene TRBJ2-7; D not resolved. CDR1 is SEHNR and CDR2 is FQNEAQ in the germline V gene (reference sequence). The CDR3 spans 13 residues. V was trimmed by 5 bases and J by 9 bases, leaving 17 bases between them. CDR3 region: CASSLTPDMRQYF. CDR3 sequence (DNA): TGTGCCAGCAGCCTCACCCCAGACATGAGGCAGTACTTC. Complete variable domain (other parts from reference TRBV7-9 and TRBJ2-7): DTGVSQNPRHKITKRGQNVTFRCDPISEHNRLYWYRQTLGQGPEFLTYFQNEAQLEKSRLLSDRFSAERPKGSFSTLEIQRTEQGDSAMYLCASSLTPDMRQYFGPGTRLTVT.

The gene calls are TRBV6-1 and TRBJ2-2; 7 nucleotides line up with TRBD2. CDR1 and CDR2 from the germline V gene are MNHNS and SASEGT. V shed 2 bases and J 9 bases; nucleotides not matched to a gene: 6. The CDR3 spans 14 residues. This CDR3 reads CASSELGGIRELFF. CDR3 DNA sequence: TGTGCCAGCAGTGAACTCGGGGGGATACGGGAGCTGTTTTTT.

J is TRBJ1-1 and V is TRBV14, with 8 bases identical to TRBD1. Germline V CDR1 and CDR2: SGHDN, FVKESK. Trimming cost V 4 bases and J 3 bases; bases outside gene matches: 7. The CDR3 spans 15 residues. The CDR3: CASSPRTGWDTEAFF. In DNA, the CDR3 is TGTGCCAGCAGCCCGAGGACAGGGTGGGACACTGAAGCTTTCTTT.

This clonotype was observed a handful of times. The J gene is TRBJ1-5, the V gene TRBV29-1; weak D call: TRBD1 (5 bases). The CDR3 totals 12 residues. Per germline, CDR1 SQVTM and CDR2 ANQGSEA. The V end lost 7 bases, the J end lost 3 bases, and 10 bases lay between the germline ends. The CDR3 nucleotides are TGCAGCGCCCGGGACTACAATCAGCCCCAGCATTTT. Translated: CSARDYNQPQHF.

CDR3 in amino acids: CASSTHRAPLHF. The CDR3 region has the DNA TGTGCCAGCAGCACTCACAGGGCTCCCCTCCACTTT. The J gene is TRBJ1-6, the V gene TRBV3-1, with D maybe TRBD1 (6 bases). V was shortened by 5 bases and J by 13 bases, with 12 bases between the two germline ends. Per the germline V gene, CDR1 is LGHDT and CDR2 is YNNKEL (reference sequence). The CDR3 contains 12 residues.

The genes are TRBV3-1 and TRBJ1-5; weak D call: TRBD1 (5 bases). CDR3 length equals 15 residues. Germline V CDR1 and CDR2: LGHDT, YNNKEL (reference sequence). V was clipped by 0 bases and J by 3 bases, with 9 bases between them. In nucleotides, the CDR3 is TGTGCCAGCAGCCAAGATGGACAACCCAATCAGCCCCAGCATTTT. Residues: CASSQDGQPNQPQHF. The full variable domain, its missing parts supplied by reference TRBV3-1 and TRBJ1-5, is DTAVSQTPKYLVTQMGNDKSIKCEQNLGHDTMYWYKQDSKKFLKIMFSYNNKELIINETVPNRFSPKSPDKAHLNLHINSLELGDSAVYFCASSQDGQPNQPQHFGDGTRLSIL.

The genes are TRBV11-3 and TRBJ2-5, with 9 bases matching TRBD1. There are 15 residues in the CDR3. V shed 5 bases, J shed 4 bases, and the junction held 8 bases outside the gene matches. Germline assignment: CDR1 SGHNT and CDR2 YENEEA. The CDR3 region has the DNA TGTGCCAGCAGCCGTCCGGGACAGGGAGGAGAGACCCAGTACTTC. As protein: CASSRPGQGGETQYF.

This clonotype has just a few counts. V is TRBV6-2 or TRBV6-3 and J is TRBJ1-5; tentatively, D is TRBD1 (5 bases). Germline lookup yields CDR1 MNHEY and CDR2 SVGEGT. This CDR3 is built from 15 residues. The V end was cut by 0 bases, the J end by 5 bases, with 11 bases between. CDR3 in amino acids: CASSYSARVDQPQHF. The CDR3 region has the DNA TGTGCCAGCAGTTACTCGGCCAGGGTGGATCAGCCCCAGCATTTT.

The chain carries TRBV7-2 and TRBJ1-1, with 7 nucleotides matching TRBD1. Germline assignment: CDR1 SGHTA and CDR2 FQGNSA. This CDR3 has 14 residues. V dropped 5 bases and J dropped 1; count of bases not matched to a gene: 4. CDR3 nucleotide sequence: TGTGCCAGCAGCCAGGGACAGCCGAACACTGAAGCTTTCTTT. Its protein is CASSQGQPNTEAFF.

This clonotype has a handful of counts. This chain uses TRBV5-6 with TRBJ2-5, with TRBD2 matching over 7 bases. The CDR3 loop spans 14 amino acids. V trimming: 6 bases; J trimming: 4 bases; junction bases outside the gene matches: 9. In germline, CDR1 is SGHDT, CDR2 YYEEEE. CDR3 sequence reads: CASTPRGEGETQYF. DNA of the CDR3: TGTGCCAGCACCCCTCGGGGGGAGGGAGAGACCCAGTACTTC. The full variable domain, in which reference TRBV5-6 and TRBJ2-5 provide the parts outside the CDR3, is DAGVTQSPTHLIKTRGQQVTLRCSPKSGHDTVSWYQQALGQGPQFIFQYYEEEERQRGNFPDRFSGHQFPNYSSELNVNALLLGDSALYLCASTPRGEGETQYFGPGTRLLVL.

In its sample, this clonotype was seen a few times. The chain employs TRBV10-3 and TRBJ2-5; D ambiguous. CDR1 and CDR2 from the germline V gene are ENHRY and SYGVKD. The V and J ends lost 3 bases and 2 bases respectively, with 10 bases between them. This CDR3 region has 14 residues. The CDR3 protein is CAISDRPGQETQYF. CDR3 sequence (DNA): TGTGCCATCAGTGATCGTCCAGGACAAGAGACCCAGTACTTC.

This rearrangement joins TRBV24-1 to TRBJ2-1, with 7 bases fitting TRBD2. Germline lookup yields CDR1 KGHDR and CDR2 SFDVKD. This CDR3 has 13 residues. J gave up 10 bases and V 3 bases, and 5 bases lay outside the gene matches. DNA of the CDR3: TGTGCCACCAGTGATGCTCGGGGGGAAGAGCAGTTCTTC. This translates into CATSDARGEEQFF.

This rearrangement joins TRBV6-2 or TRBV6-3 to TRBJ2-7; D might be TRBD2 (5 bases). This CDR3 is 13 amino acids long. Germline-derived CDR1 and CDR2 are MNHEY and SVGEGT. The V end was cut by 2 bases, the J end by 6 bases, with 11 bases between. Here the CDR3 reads CASSYGAGGEQYF. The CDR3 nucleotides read TGTGCCAGCAGTTACGGCGCCGGAGGCGAGCAGTACTTC.

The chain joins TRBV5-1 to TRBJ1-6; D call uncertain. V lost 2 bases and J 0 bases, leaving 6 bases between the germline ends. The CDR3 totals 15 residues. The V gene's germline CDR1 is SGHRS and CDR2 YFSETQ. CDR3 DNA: TGCGCCAGCAGCTTCCAGAGCTCCTATAATTCACCCCTCCACTTT. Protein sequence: CASSFQSSYNSPLHF.

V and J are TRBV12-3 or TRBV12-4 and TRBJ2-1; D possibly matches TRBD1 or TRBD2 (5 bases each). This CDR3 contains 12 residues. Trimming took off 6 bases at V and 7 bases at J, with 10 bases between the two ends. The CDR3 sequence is CASSPEGNEQFF. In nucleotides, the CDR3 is TGTGCCAGCAGCCCTGAGGGGAATGAGCAGTTCTTC.

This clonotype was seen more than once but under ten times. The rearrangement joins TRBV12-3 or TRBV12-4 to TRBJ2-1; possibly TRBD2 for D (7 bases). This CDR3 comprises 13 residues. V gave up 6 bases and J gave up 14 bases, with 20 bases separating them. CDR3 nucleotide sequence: TGTGCCAGCAGCCTCCTTCTAGAGGGGGGGAAGTTCTTC. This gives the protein CASSLLLEGGKFF.

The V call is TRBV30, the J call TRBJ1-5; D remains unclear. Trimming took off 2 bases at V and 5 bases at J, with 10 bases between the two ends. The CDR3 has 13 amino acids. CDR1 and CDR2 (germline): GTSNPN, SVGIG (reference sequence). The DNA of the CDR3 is TGTGCCTGGAGTAGAGGTTTTGATCAGCCCCAGCATTTT. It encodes CAWSRGFDQPQHF.

CDR3 DNA sequence: TGTGCCAGTAGAAGTGGGGTCAGGGGACATTTCACTGAAGCTTTCTTT. This translates into CASRSGVRGHFTEAFF. The chain links TRBV19 to TRBJ1-1, with D maybe TRBD1 (6 bases). This CDR3 is 16 amino acids long. Germline V gives CDR1 LNHDA, CDR2 SQIVND (reference sequence). V was shortened by 6 bases and J by 4 bases, with 21 bases between the two germline ends.

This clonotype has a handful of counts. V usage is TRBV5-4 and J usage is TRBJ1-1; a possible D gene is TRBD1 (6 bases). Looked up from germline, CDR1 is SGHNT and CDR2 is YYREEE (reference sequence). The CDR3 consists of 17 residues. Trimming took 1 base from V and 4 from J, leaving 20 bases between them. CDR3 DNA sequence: TGTGCCAGCAGCTTGAGGATCCAGGGGTGGATGGGCACTGAAGCTTTCTTT. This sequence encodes CASSLRIQGWMGTEAFF.

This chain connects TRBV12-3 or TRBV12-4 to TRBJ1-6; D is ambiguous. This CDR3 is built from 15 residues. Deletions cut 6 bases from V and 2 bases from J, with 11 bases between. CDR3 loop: CASREAGTYNSPLHF. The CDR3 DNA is TGTGCCAGCAGGGAGGCGGGGACCTATAATTCACCCCTCCACTTT.

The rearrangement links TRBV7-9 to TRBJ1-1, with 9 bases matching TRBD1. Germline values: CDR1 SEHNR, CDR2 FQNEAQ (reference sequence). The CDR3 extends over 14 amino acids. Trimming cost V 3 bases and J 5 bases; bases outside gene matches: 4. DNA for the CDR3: TGTGCCAGCAGCTTTCCGGGACAGGGTACTGAAGCTTTCTTT. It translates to CASSFPGQGTEAFF.

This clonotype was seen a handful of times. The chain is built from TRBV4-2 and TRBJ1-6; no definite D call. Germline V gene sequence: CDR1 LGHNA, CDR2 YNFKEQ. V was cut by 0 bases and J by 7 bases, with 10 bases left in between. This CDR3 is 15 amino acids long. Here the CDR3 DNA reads TGTGCCAGCAGCCAAGACTTAACGGGGAATTCACCCCTCCACTTT. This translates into CASSQDLTGNSPLHF.

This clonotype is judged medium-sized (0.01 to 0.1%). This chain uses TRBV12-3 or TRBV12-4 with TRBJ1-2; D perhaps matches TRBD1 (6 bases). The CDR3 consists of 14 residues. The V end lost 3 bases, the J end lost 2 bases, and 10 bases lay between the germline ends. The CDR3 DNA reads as TGTGCCAGCAGTTTTAGGGGGGGGAACTATGGCTACACCTTC. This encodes CASSFRGGNYGYTF.

Here the CDR3 DNA reads TGTGCCATCAGTGAGTCAGGGCAGGGTGGCTACACCTTC. Its translation is CAISESGQGGYTF. V gene TRBV10-3 combines with J gene TRBJ1-2, with D maybe TRBD1 (5 bases). CDR1 and CDR2 (germline): ENHRY, SYGVKD. V lost 0 bases, J lost 7 bases, and 9 bases lay in between. The CDR3 is made up of 13 amino acids.

The CDR3 DNA reads TGTGCCAGTAGTATCGGTAGAGCCTCCTACGAGCAGTACTTC. It is translated as CASSIGRASYEQYF. The chain is built from TRBV19 and TRBJ2-7; D not certain. This CDR3 is 14 amino acids long. Between the trimmed V and J ends, which lost 3 bases and 0 bases, there was a span of 9 bases. Germline assignment: CDR1 LNHDA and CDR2 SQIVND (reference sequence).

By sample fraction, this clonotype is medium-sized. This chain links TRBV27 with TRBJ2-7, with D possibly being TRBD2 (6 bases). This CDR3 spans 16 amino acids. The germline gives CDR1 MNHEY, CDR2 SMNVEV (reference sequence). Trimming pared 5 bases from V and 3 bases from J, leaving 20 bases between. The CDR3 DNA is TGTGCCAGCAGTCTCTCCTCCGGGACTGTACTCTACGAGCAGTACTTC. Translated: CASSLSSGTVLYEQYF.